Presented here are 28 T cell receptor beta chains from one specimen sequenced in a study of technical replicates of blood from several donors. TCRdb keeps only in-frame clones here, not all; method: immunoSEQ multiplex PCR. The table includes about 61,000 clones, more than 95% detected once. The sequenced sample was T cells isolated from PBMCs. These receptors were collected from a human donor in good health.

The chain joins TRBV11-3 to TRBJ2-3; 7 nucleotides align to TRBD1. Losses at the gene ends were 8 bases for V and 2 bases for J; bases not matched to a gene: 10. Germline CDR1 reads SGHNT; CDR2 reads YENEEA. The CDR3 sequence is 15 residues long. The CDR3 nucleotides read TGTGCCAGCGGCGGACCGGGGACAGCCACAGATACGCAGTATTTT. It translates to CASGGPGTATDTQYF.

This chain uses TRBV10-3 with TRBJ2-3; D remains ambiguous. This CDR3 spans 11 amino acids. Germline values: CDR1 ENHRY, CDR2 SYGVKD. Trimming removed 4 bases at V and 6 bases at J, with 5 bases between. The CDR3 sequence: CAISAEDTQYF. The CDR3 DNA follows: TGTGCCATCAGTGCGGAGGATACGCAGTATTTT.

The chain is built from TRBV2 and TRBJ1-2; no clear D. This CDR3 spans 13 amino acids. V gave up 5 bases and J gave up 6 bases, with 13 bases separating them. Germline loops: CDR1 SNHLY, CDR2 FYNNEI. DNA for the CDR3: TGTGCCAGCAGTCCAAGTCAGTTAAATGGCTACACCTTC. Translation gives CASSPSQLNGYTF. Drawing the rest from reference TRBV2 and TRBJ1-2, the complete variable domain is EPEVTQTPSHQVTQMGQEVILRCVPISNHLYFYWYRQILGQKVEFLVSFYNNEISEKSEIFDDQFSVERPDGSNFTLKIRSTKLEDSAMYFCASSPSQLNGYTFGSGTRLTVV.

The rearrangement uses TRBV29-1 and TRBJ1-1; D is uncertain. V dropped 6 bases and J dropped 2 bases, with 10 bases sitting between them. Germline V gene data show CDR1 as SQVTM and CDR2 as ANQGSEA. This CDR3 spans 12 amino acids. The CDR3 here is CSVTVVNTEAFF. CDR3 nucleotides: TGCAGCGTAACAGTTGTTAACACTGAAGCTTTCTTT.

The rearrangement links TRBV5-1 to TRBJ2-3; TRBD2 might be the D (6 bases). The CDR3 sequence is 12 residues long. Deletions cut 4 bases from V and 5 bases from J, with 8 bases between. Germline V gene data show CDR1 as SGHRS and CDR2 as YFSETQ. The CDR3 protein is CASSQEGDTQYF. The CDR3 nucleotides read TGCGCCAGCAGCCAGGAGGGAGATACGCAGTATTTT.

V is TRBV15 and J is TRBJ1-4; TRBD1 matches 7 bases. The CDR3 covers 11 residues. After removal of 8 bases from V and 12 bases from J, the junction contained 6 bases not matched to a gene. Germline values: CDR1 LNHNV, CDR2 YYDKDF (reference sequence). The CDR3 sequence: CATFNQGELFF. CDR3 DNA: TGTGCCACCTTCAACCAGGGGGAACTGTTTTTT. Combining the CDR3 with reference TRBV15 and TRBJ1-4 gives the whole variable domain DAMVIQNPRYQVTQFGKPVTLSCSQTLNHNVMYWYQQKSSQAPKLLFHYYDKDFNNEADTPDNFQSRRPNTSFCFLDIRSPGLGDTAMYLCATFNQGELFFGSGTQLSVL.

The CDR3 loop reads CASSQGTGNYEQYF. CDR3 coding DNA: TGCGCCAGCAGCCAAGGGACTGGAAACTACGAGCAGTACTTC. This chain joins TRBV4-1 and TRBJ2-7; TRBD2 might be the D (5 bases). Germline values: CDR1 MGHRA, CDR2 YSYEKL. This CDR3 has 14 amino acids. V lost 1 base and J 3 bases, leaving 10 bases between the germline ends.

The CDR3 DNA reads TGTGCCAGCAGTGACGACACGAACACTGAAGCTTTCTTT. Protein sequence: CASSDDTNTEAFF. V usage is TRBV6-4 and J usage is TRBJ1-1; no clear D. CDR1 is MRHNA, CDR2 SNTAGT, per germline. The germline V and J ends were trimmed by 2 bases and 1 base, with 5 bases remaining between them. This CDR3 spans 13 amino acids.

This sequence joins TRBV6-4 and TRBJ2-7, with no clear D. V gave up 10 bases and J gave up 5 bases, with 6 bases separating them. This CDR3 is 9 amino acids long. Germline V gives CDR1 MRHNA, CDR2 SNTAGT. In nucleotides, the CDR3 is TGTGCCACGCCGGACGAGCAGTACTTC. Translation gives CATPDEQYF.

This chain uses TRBV7-2 with TRBJ2-7; 8 bases are a match to TRBD2. V trimming: 3 bases; J trimming: 7 bases; junction bases outside the gene matches: 11. The V gene's germline CDR1 is SGHTA and CDR2 FQGNSA. This CDR3 contains 15 residues. CDR3 sequence reads: CASSFMSGSSGEQYF. The CDR3 coding sequence is TGTGCCAGCAGCTTCATGAGCGGGAGTTCGGGGGAGCAGTACTTC.

CDR3 in amino acids: CASGLSGGRSYEQYF. The CDR3 DNA sequence: TGCGCCAGCGGACTATCTGGGGGTCGGAGCTACGAGCAGTACTTC. This chain joins TRBV5-1 and TRBJ2-7; D is possibly TRBD2 (6 bases). Trimming removed 7 bases from V and 3 bases from J, with 20 bases in between. Germline assignment: CDR1 SGHRS and CDR2 YFSETQ. The CDR3 covers 15 residues.

V gene TRBV4-2 combines with J gene TRBJ2-7, with D perhaps matching TRBD2 (6 bases). The germline CDR1 and CDR2 sequences are LGHNA and YNFKEQ. The CDR3 has 15 amino acids. V gave up 0 bases and J gave up 3 bases, with 12 bases separating them. Here the CDR3 reads CASSQEGTHFYEQYF. The DNA of the CDR3 is TGTGCCAGCAGCCAAGAGGGGACTCACTTCTACGAGCAGTACTTC.

This clone was seen a single time. The rearrangement uses TRBV19 and TRBJ1-6; D perhaps matches TRBD1 (6 bases). The V gene's germline CDR1 is LNHDA and CDR2 SQIVND (reference sequence). The V end was cut by 8 bases, the J end by 7 bases, with 18 bases between. The CDR3 totals 15 residues. The CDR3 loop is CASQTGQPGNSPLHF. The CDR3 coding sequence is TGTGCCAGTCAAACCGGACAGCCGGGGAATTCACCCCTCCACTTT.

This chain links TRBV9 with TRBJ2-5; D is possibly TRBD2 (6 bases). The V gene lost 3 bases and the J gene lost 4 bases, with 19 bases spanning the gap. CDR3 length: 16 amino acids. Germline V CDR1 and CDR2: SGDLS, YYNGEE. In DNA form, the CDR3 reads TGTGCCAGCAGCGGGGGGACTGCCTATGGGGGAGAGACCCAGTACTTC. Its protein product is CASSGGTAYGGETQYF.

The chain joins TRBV14 to TRBJ2-7; D may be TRBD2 (6 bases). The germline V gene encodes CDR1 SGHDN and CDR2 FVKESK. The CDR3 extends over 16 amino acids. V lost 4 bases to trimming and J lost 2 bases, with 18 bases between them. CDR3 nucleotide sequence: TGTGCCAGCAGCCCCTTGTTTAGCGGTTACCCCTACGAGCAGTACTTC. Its translation: CASSPLFSGYPYEQYF.

The rearrangement uses TRBV9 and TRBJ1-2; D call uncertain. The V gene's germline CDR1 is SGDLS and CDR2 YYNGEE. The CDR3 runs to 14 residues. Trimming pared 0 bases from V and 1 base from J, leaving 7 bases between. The CDR3 nucleotides are TGTGCCAGCAGCGTAGAAAGTAGTAACTATGGCTACACCTTC. It specifies CASSVESSNYGYTF.

The CDR3 DNA sequence: TGTGCCAGCAGCCACACGCGGGGGCCGAATGAGCAGTTCTTC. Protein product: CASSHTRGPNEQFF. This rearrangement joins TRBV11-3 to TRBJ2-1; tentatively, D is TRBD2 (7 bases). Germline V gene data show CDR1 as SGHNT and CDR2 as YENEEA. CDR3 length equals 14 residues. The V and J ends lost 5 bases and 7 bases respectively, with 15 bases between them. The full variable domain, with the rest looked up from reference TRBV11-3 and TRBJ2-1, is EAGVVQSPRYKIIEKKQPVAFWCNPISGHNTLYWYLQNLGQGPELLIRYENEEAVDDSQLPKDRFSAERLKGVDSTLKIQPAELGDSAVYLCASSHTRGPNEQFFGPGTRLTVL.

J is TRBJ2-1 and V is TRBV27; possibly TRBD2 for D (6 bases). This CDR3 has 15 residues. Trimming took 8 bases from V and 7 from J, leaving 21 bases between them. Germline CDR1 is MNHEY and CDR2 is SMNVEV (reference sequence). CDR3 nucleotides: TGTGCCAGCTCATCCCGATTTAAACGGGGGAATGAGCAGTTCTTC. The encoded protein is CASSSRFKRGNEQFF.

V usage is TRBV5-1 and J usage is TRBJ1-4, with 7 nucleotides matching TRBD1. Germline loops: CDR1 SGHRS, CDR2 YFSETQ. The CDR3 sequence is 15 residues long. With V trimmed by 4 bases and J by 4 bases, 7 bases remained unmatched. The CDR3 sequence is CASSLRTGINEKLFF. CDR3 DNA: TGCGCCAGCAGCCTCCGGACAGGTATTAATGAAAAACTGTTTTTT. The full variable domain, rest sourced from reference TRBV5-1 and TRBJ1-4, is KAGVTQTPRYLIKTRGQQVTLSCSPISGHRSVSWYQQTPGQGLQFLFEYFSETQRNKGNFPGRFSGRQFSNSRSEMNVSTLELGDSALYLCASSLRTGINEKLFFGSGTQLSVL.

The chain links TRBV5-4 to TRBJ2-3; D is ambiguous. In germline, CDR1 is SGHNT, CDR2 YYREEE (reference sequence). This CDR3 is 15 amino acids long. Trimming cost V 4 bases and J 2 bases, with 14 bases left between them. The CDR3 coding sequence is TGTGCCAGCAGCGTAGAGTCGTCTCCCACAGATACGCAGTATTTT. Amino acid sequence: CASSVESSPTDTQYF.

The chain is built from TRBV11-2 and TRBJ1-1, with D hard to call. V was trimmed by 7 bases and J by 1 base, leaving 4 bases between them. CDR1 is SGHAT and CDR2 is FQNNGV in the germline V gene. The length of the CDR3 is 11 residues. CDR3 protein: CASNGNTEAFF. DNA for the CDR3: TGTGCCAGCAACGGGAACACTGAAGCTTTCTTT.

This clone was counted between two and nine times. For the CDR3, the DNA is TGTGCCAGCAGCCAAGATCGGGCAGGGGGGCTGGGGGAGCTGTTTTTT. It encodes CASSQDRAGGLGELFF. The genes are TRBV4-2 and TRBJ2-2, with D perhaps matching TRBD1 (7 bases). This CDR3 spans 16 amino acids. The V gene's germline CDR1 is LGHNA and CDR2 YNFKEQ. Trimming shortened V by 0 bases and J by 8 bases, and 16 bases separated the two germline ends.

The V gene is TRBV11-1, the J gene TRBJ2-7; tentatively, D is TRBD2 (6 bases). The V end was cut by 5 bases, the J end by 3 bases, with 20 bases between. Germline V gene data show CDR1 as SGHAT and CDR2 as FQDESV (reference sequence). The CDR3 consists of 16 residues. The CDR3 DNA follows: TGTGCCAGCAGCCCTTTACTTACGGGAGTGTACTACGAGCAGTACTTC. Amino acids: CASSPLLTGVYYEQYF.

J is TRBJ2-1 and V is TRBV4-1, with D perhaps matching TRBD2 (6 bases). CDR1 and CDR2 (germline): MGHRA, YSYEKL. CDR3 size: 16 residues. Trimming cost V 5 bases and J 3 bases, with 17 bases left between them. The chain's CDR3 is CASSVPGLPIYNEQFF. The CDR3 DNA follows: TGCGCCAGCAGCGTACCGGGACTCCCAATCTACAATGAGCAGTTCTTC.

V and J are TRBV19 and TRBJ1-6; a weak D match, TRBD1 (5 bases). The CDR3 length is 15 residues. Between the trimmed V and J ends, which lost 1 base and 11 bases, there was a span of 15 bases. CDR1 and CDR2 from the germline V gene are LNHDA and SQIVND (reference sequence). The CDR3 sequence: CASSIAQDLFTPLHF. The CDR3, as DNA: TGTGCCAGTAGTATAGCACAGGACCTTTTCACACCCCTCCACTTT.

The rearrangement uses TRBV5-1 and TRBJ2-3; 7 bases agree with TRBD2. With V trimmed by 4 bases and J by 10 bases, 9 bases remained unmatched. Per the germline V gene, CDR1 is SGHRS and CDR2 is YFSETQ. This CDR3 comprises 13 residues. In DNA, the CDR3 is TGCGCCAGCAGCATGAACCGGGAGGACGCGCAGTATTTT. Translated, it gives CASSMNREDAQYF.

The gene calls are TRBV7-9 and TRBJ2-3; 8 bases are shared with TRBD1. Looked up from germline, CDR1 is SEHNR and CDR2 is FQNEAQ (reference sequence). The CDR3 extends over 15 amino acids. With 5 bases clipped from V and 2 bases from J, the junction kept 6 bases outside the gene matches. The CDR3 DNA reads as TGTGCCAGCAGCCCTGCAGGGGGCCTCACAGATACGCAGTATTTT. It is translated as CASSPAGGLTDTQYF.

The chain combines TRBV5-1 with TRBJ2-7, with TRBD2 identical over 8 bases. After removal of 3 bases from V and 0 bases from J, the junction contained 11 bases not matched to a gene. There are 17 residues in the CDR3. Germline assignment: CDR1 SGHRS and CDR2 YFSETQ. CDR3 in DNA: TGCGCCAGCAGCTGGCGGGGGGAAGCGGAGTTCTCCTACGAGCAGTACTTC. It encodes CASSWRGEAEFSYEQYF.